This TCR beta chain came from a study of pediatric ulcerative colitis. Clones were sequenced by immunoSEQ multiplex PCR, and TCRdb holds only the in-frame ones, with some missing. The sample yields under 70,000 clones, over 70% seen once. Trimming removed 1 base from V and 6 bases from J; junction bases left unmatched: 3. The germline V gene has CDR1 SGHNT and CDR2 YYREEE (reference sequence). This CDR3 is 15 amino acids long. The origin of this receptor is a boy between 10 and 17 years old who was a control in a study of pediatric ulcerative colitis. The chain uses TRBV5-4 and TRBJ2-1, with 11 positions matching TRBD2. The sequenced material came from blood. CDR3 sequence: CASSLTSGSFNEQFF. CDR3 nucleotides: TGTGCCAGCAGCTTGACTAGCGGGAGCTTCAATGAGCAGTTCTTC.